The 5 T cell receptor beta chains given below trace back to one sample, sequenced in a study of CD8+ T cells in alopecia areata. The authors extracted RNA and reverse transcribed it into cDNA as the sequencing template. The protocol was immunoSEQ multiplex PCR, while the TCRdb copy is restricted to in-frame clones and leaves out a portion. This sample has approximately 200,000 clones, with around two fifths found just once. Treatment specified: oral pan-JAK inhibitor, 5-10 mg twice daily. The source material was CD4+ T cells sorted from blood, sampled at roughly week 36, from a patient treated with tofacitinib. The receptors were gathered from a human donor with alopecia areata.

This clone was picked up a small number of times. The J gene is TRBJ2-3, the V gene TRBV2, with 10 positions matching TRBD1. This CDR3 comprises 15 residues. Germline CDR1 and CDR2: SNHLY and FYNNEI. V was clipped by 6 bases and J by 0 bases; unmatched bases: 3. This CDR3 is CASRDRGSSTDTQYF. CDR3 DNA: TGTGCCAGCAGGGACAGGGGGAGTAGCACAGATACGCAGTATTTT.

The rearrangement links TRBV20-1 to TRBJ1-1; D gene uncertain. Deletions cut 6 bases from V and 8 bases from J, with 13 bases between. Germline V gene sequence: CDR1 DFQATT, CDR2 SNEGSKA (reference sequence). The CDR3 covers 11 residues. In DNA form, the CDR3 reads TGCAGTGCCTCGACCAACATAGAAGCTTTCTTT. It translates to CSASTNIEAFF.

This rearrangement joins TRBV28 to TRBJ2-5, with 9 bases matching TRBD2. The CDR3 consists of 14 residues. CDR1 is MDHEN and CDR2 is SYDVKM in the germline V gene. Losses at the gene ends were 8 bases for V and 4 bases for J; bases not matched to a gene: 8. In nucleotides, the CDR3 is TGTGCCAGCTCCGGAGCGGGAGGAAGAGAGACCCAGTACTTC. Protein product: CASSGAGGRETQYF.

In this sample, this clone turned up once. V usage is TRBV2 and J usage is TRBJ2-3; a weak D match, TRBD2 (5 bases). CDR3 length: 13 residues. Deletions cut 4 bases from V and 6 bases from J, with 11 bases between. Germline-derived CDR1 and CDR2 are SNHLY and FYNNEI. Here the CDR3 DNA reads TGTGCCAGCAGTGCGGGATTTATCGATACGCAGTATTTT. Residues: CASSAGFIDTQYF.

This clone has just a few counts. The CDR3: CASSTKTGPYNEQFF. CDR3 nucleotide sequence: TGTGCCAGCAGCACTAAGACAGGGCCCTACAATGAGCAGTTCTTC. The rearrangement joins TRBV7-8 to TRBJ2-1, with 7 nucleotides matching TRBD1. CDR1 and CDR2 (germline): SGHVS, FQNEAQ. The V gene end was trimmed by 5 bases and the J gene end by 2 bases; junction bases not matched to a gene: 6. The CDR3 consists of 15 residues.